The clone carrying this TCR beta chain has only a few counts. The antigen is undetermined. The sample is drawn from a study of CD8 T cells in ankylosing spondylitis. Points from the study as a whole: Significant enrichment of disease-linked clones was reportedly seen in matched ankylosing spondylitis synovial fluid. With a CD8+ phenotype, disease-linked clones were relatively rare in peripheral blood. What seemed typical of ankylosing spondylitis blood was a TCR beta motif built from eight highly homologous variants. There were earlier reports of some motif variants in reactive arthritis synovial fluid and blood.

Libraries for TCR beta were made by quantitative 5'-RACE with molecular barcodes. One entry per CDR3 protein results from TCRdb running MiXCR on the 5' RACE reads. The table lists 130,000 or so distinct CDR3 sequences, 15% to 20% of them singletons. With 5 bases removed from V and 4 bases from J, the gap between germline ends came to 12 bases. The CDR3 spans 13 residues. Germline CDR1 and CDR2: SGHTA and FQGTGA. The specimen was blood, either unsorted or a sorted T cell fraction (not recorded which). The chain is built from TRBV7-3 and TRBJ2-7; D call uncertain. The receptor's source is a male donor with ankylosing spondylitis. The CDR3 here is CASSPPFAYEQYF. In nucleotides, the CDR3 is TGTGCCAGCAGCCCGCCTTTTGCGTACGAGCAGTACTTC.